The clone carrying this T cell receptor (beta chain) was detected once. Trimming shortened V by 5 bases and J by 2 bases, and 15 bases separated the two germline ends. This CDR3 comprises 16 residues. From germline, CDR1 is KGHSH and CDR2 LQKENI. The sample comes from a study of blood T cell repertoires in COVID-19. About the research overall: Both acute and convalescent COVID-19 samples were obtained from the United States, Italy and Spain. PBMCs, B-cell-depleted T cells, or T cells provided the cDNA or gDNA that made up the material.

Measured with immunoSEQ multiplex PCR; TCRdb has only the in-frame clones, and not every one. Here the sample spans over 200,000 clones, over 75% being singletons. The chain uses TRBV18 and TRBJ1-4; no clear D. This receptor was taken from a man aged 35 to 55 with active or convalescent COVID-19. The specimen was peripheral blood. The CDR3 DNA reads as TGTGCCAGCTCATCCACTAGGACGGTTACTAATGAAAAACTGTTTTTT. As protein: CASSSTRTVTNEKLFF.